The sequence of this TCR beta chain was determined in a study of blood T cell repertoires in COVID-19. As for the study in general: Spain, Italy and the United States supplied samples that represented acute and convalescent COVID-19.

Germline loops: CDR1 GTSNPN, CDR2 SVGIG (reference sequence). The CDR3 covers 14 residues. V gave up 0 bases and J gave up 3 bases, with 11 bases separating them. Assay: immunoSEQ multiplex PCR; the TCRdb copy retains only in-frame clones and omits some. Among about 180,000 clones, roughly 80% were seen once, and the ten largest hold about 5.3%. The source material was PBMCs or T cells enriched from blood (not recorded which). The chain is built from TRBV30 and TRBJ1-2, with D possibly TRBD1 on 5 matching bases. The source is a woman between 35 and 50 years old with acute COVID-19. The DNA of the CDR3 is TGTGCCTGGAGTGTAAGACAGCTGGACTATGGCTACACCTTC. Residues: CAWSVRQLDYGYTF. Full variable domain (outside the CDR3, taken from reference TRBV30 and TRBJ1-2): SQTIHQWPATLVQPVGSPLSLECTVEGTSNPNLYWYRQAAGRGLQLLFYSVGIGQISSEVPQNLSASRPQDRQFILSSKKLLLSDSGFYLCAWSVRQLDYGYTFGSGTRLTVV.